The sequence of this T cell receptor (beta chain) was determined in a study of CD8+ T cells in alopecia areata. The treatment is: oral pan-JAK inhibitor, 5-10 mg twice daily. Specimens obtained from alopecia areata patients comprised lesional scalp punch biopsies and peripheral blood. This clone was recorded a few times. Its specificity is not known. Study-level results: Clonality exceeded that of normal scalp in lesional scalp, most notably in alopecia totalis/universalis. Among the 100 top clones, expanded CD8+ clones, like scalp clonality, were significantly decreased by tofacitinib. In blood and scalp, many expanded lesional clones persisted during tofacitinib.

In each case, RNA was isolated and then reverse transcribed into cDNA as the sequencing template. This table comes from immunoSEQ multiplex PCR, and its TCRdb copy is limited to in-frame clones, with some not included. The sample consists of about 180,000 clones, approximately 49% of them appearing once. V was cut by 3 bases and J by 8 bases, with 8 bases left in between. Germline values: CDR1 MGHRA, CDR2 YSYEKL. The CDR3 totals 13 residues. Sequenced material: CD8+ T cells sorted from blood, taken at week 52, from a patient treated with tofacitinib. The sequence derives from a human donor with alopecia areata. V gene TRBV4-1 combines with J gene TRBJ1-6, with D unresolved. This CDR3 is CASSQGSDSPLHF. In DNA form, the CDR3 reads TGCGCCAGCAGCCAGGGTAGCGATTCACCCCTCCACTTT.